This T cell receptor (beta chain) was sequenced during a study of post-analysis software for immune sequencing data. Libraries were made from TCR beta cDNA, and they carried unique molecular identifiers. There were about 0.85 to 11 million T cells, and about 500,000 cDNA molecules came from them. A single record per CDR3 protein comes from TCRdb applying MiXCR to the PCR reads. The table has hundreds of thousands of distinct CDR3 sequences, 30% seen once. This CDR3 has 14 residues. Trimming removed 2 bases from V and 4 bases from J, with 11 bases in between. Germline V CDR1 and CDR2: ENHRY, SYGVKD. Study-level points and caveats: F measure showed strong co-clustering of same-batch samples. With TRBV5-6, TRBV5-1 and TRBV20-1 included, several TRBV segments were more frequent in patients than in controls.

The table lists this clonotype with many counts. What it binds is unknown. This sequence joins TRBV10-3 and TRBJ2-5; D call uncertain. Sequencing was done on a sample of blood. The clonotype was recovered from a girl aged 10-17 years with multiple sclerosis. CDR3 sequence (DNA): TGTGCCATCAGTGAGGGGCTAGAGGCAGAGACCCAGTACTTC. Translating gives CAISEGLEAETQYF.